This TCR beta chain appears in the sequencing data of a study of molecular identifiers for immune sequencing clone quantification (dated by TCRdb to 2016 to 2019). The study in broad terms: For a replicate experiment, the RNA from either around 20,000 or 99,000 naive CD8 T cells was divided into five aliquots, and four of those aliquots went on to sequencing. This methods study used CD8 T cells to benchmark TCR RNA copy counting and molecular-identifier clustering-based TCR repertoire sequencing (MIDCIRS).

This clonotype was recorded a few times. Its antigen is unknown. No per-base quality is available; no much larger clone lies one base away. The library was generated by PCR. Instrument used: NextSeq 500. Preparation of bulk TCR libraries followed a previously described approach, with the TCR primers listed in Table S5. Total RNA was purified with the Qiagen AllPrep DNA/RNA kit. Before analysis, reads from multiple sequencing runs of the same library were pooled. Per the source publication's procedure: Only reads with exact TCR constant sequence were kept, trimmed to 150 nt, and grouped by their 12-nt molecular barcodes. Reads in each barcode group were sub-clustered using a 15% Levenshtein threshold, and a quality-weighted consensus sequence was built for each RNA molecule. Non-functional sequences were filtered out, along with any lower-count sequence sitting one edit away from another sequence. Based on fitting two negative binomial distributions, any barcode sub-cluster with under 20% of the maximum read count was discarded. In-frame beta chains were kept once TCRdb had trimmed the public reads at Q25 with fastp and called clones with MiXCR. Each CDR3 protein gets just one entry, which takes the most common genes and DNA from the rows behind it. In this record, the V and J calls reflect TCRdb's handling and not the investigators' own analysis. The sample table records roughly 630,000 distinct CDR3 sequences; around 25% of these occur just once. The top ten clonotypes cover about 0.78% of the sample.

As encoded in the germline V gene, CDR1 is SGHTA while CDR2 is FQGTGA. From cysteine to phenylalanine, the CDR3 is 15 amino acids long. Only the CDR3 region is kept as DNA, spanning 45 bases read in frame from base 1. The germline ends are 23 bases apart after V is trimmed by 5 bases and J by 13 bases. Naive CD8 T cell libraries were made from roughly 20,000 to 1,000,000 sorted cells using 10%, 30% or 50% of purified RNA. Naive CD8 T cells, defined as CD8+CD4-CCR7+CD45RA+, were FACS-sorted into RLT Plus buffer on a BD FACSAria II. Nine to eleven TCR copies' worth of Jurkat RNA were spiked into about 20,000-1,000,000 naive CD8 T cell samples to test detection sensitivity. CD8 T cells were enriched using RosetteSep CD8+ T Cell Enrichment Cocktail and Ficoll-Paque, and the enriched cells then underwent ACK red cell lysis. The paper as a whole reports these results and caveats: A single cell's worth of spiked-in Jurkat TCR RNA was reported detectable even among one million naive CD8 T cells. In CMV-specific effector cells, clones with more than 20 RNA copies contained over 97% of molecules, whereas in naive cells such clones contained under 1% of molecules. Naive libraries contained spiked-in Jurkat TCR RNA (approximately nine copies' worth), which is not part of the donor repertoire. Identical TCR molecules sharing a barcode could cause highly expanded clone sizes to be underestimated. About 3 recovered TCR RNA copies per cell were obtained by modeling, versus around 10 by digital PCR, implying a capture efficiency of 25% to 30%. Without barcode sub-clustering, chimeric consensus sequences inflated TCR diversity; chimeras reached as high as 47%.

This receptor was obtained from a human donor in good health. Some libraries in this study had Jurkat cell RNA spiked in. The chain was built from TRBV7-3 and TRBJ2-2; tentative D gene TRBD2, with 6 bases matching. The sample consisted of naive CD8+ T cells from blood, with Jurkat cell RNA spiked in. What this sample's cell subset or site label stands for: FACS-sorted CD8+CD4-CCR7+CD45RA+ naive T cells. The DNA reads TGTGCCAGCAGCCGACGGACTACCGACGGCACGTGGCTGTTTTTT. The encoded protein is CASSRRTTDGTWLFF.